The present entry profiles one T cell receptor beta chain with its context. The sample holds a few counts of this clonotype. Its binding antigen is unknown. One base away there is no much larger clone; base qualities are not given. V is pared back by 4 bases and J by 4 bases, with 14 bases lying between the germline termini. The CDR3 numbers 14 residues from cysteine through phenylalanine. Only the CDR3 DNA is retained, 42 bases long and in frame from the first base. CDR1 and CDR2, looked up from the germline V gene, are SQVTM and ANQGSEA. These data are taken from a study of patients and donors after allogeneic stem cell transplantation (dated by TCRdb to 2018 to 2020). The library was prepared using RT-PCR. Sequencing was carried out with a NextSeq 550. Using fastp trimming at Q25 and MiXCR clonotype assembly, TCRdb reanalyzed the public sequencing data and kept in-frame beta chains. Duplicate CDR3 protein sequences are folded into a single record with the most common DNA and genes. This sample has around 160,000 distinct CDR3 sequences in its table, and about 30% of those were observed once. The ten largest clones add up to about 3% of the sample.

This sequence uses TRBV29-1 and TRBJ1-5, with no confident D gene call. The clonotype originates from a human donor who was either an allogeneic HSCT recipient or a stem cell or donor lymphocyte infusion donor (not recorded which). It is not recorded whose cells these are; they may come from a transplant donor. Source material: blood, either unsorted or a sorted T cell fraction (not recorded which). The base sequence is TGCAGCGTTGCCCAAGGAGGATTGAATCAGCCCCAGCATTTT. Translation gives CSVAQGGLNQPQHF.